This T cell receptor beta chain appears in the sequencing data of a study of T cell repertoires in cytomegalovirus infection. About the research overall: CMV epitopes that were recently identified and HLA-C-restricted were used alongside well-studied HLA-B-restricted ones. An indication of both CMV infection and matching HLA type came from public TCR beta signatures. The study's findings and limits: Cumulated frequencies of public TCR beta families served to identify carriers of CMV plus the relevant HLA. HLA-C-restricted CMV clonotypes gave the most frequent clonotype in two of eight donors.

Trimming shortened V by 1 base and J by 5 bases, and 8 bases separated the two germline ends. The CDR3 is made up of 12 amino acids. The germline V gene has CDR1 DFQATT and CDR2 SNEGSKA (reference sequence). Each CDR3 protein is one row after TCRdb ran MiXCR on the reads. The sample has approximately 1,000,000 distinct CDR3 sequences, more than 25% seen once. As to this clonotype: What it binds is not known.

This chain uses TRBV20-1 with TRBJ1-1; no reliable D call. The specimen was cultured CD8+ T cells from PBMCs, collected from culture after CMV antigen stimulation. The origin of this receptor is a human donor in good health (CMV status not recorded). Some clones in this sample may be carry-over from other donors' samples. The CDR3 loop reads CSARGEGTEAFF. In DNA form, the CDR3 reads TGCAGTGCTAGAGGGGAGGGAACTGAAGCTTTCTTT.